This T cell receptor (beta chain) was profiled in a study of liver allograft versus peripheral blood T cells. Across the whole study: T cell receptor repertoires in transplanted livers were compared with those in recipients' peripheral blood.

TCRdb used MiXCR to reprocess the reads, holding one entry per CDR3 protein. The sample yields approximately 11,000 distinct CDR3 sequences, about 25% seen once. This clonotype was counted only a few times. What it recognizes is unknown. The CDR3 totals 15 residues. V lost 3 bases, J lost 8 bases, and 5 bases stayed unmatched. Germline V gene sequence: CDR1 SGDLS, CDR2 YYNGEE. Study outcomes and limitations: Liver allograft and peripheral blood T cell receptor repertoires reportedly differed.

V usage is TRBV9 and J usage is TRBJ2-1, with 13 bases that match TRBD2. The TCR sequence derives from a human patient who had a liver transplant. A subset of T cells may come from the graft donor. The CDR3 DNA reads as TGTGCCAGCAGCGCACTAGCGGGAGGGCCGCATGAGCAGTTCTTC. Protein product: CASSALAGGPHEQFF. Full variable domain (outside the CDR3, taken from reference TRBV9 and TRBJ2-1): DSGVTQTPKHLITATGQRVTLRCSPRSGDLSVYWYQQSLDQGLQFLIQYYNGEERAKGNILERFSAQQFPDLHSELNLSSLELGDSALYFCASSALAGGPHEQFFGPGTRLTVL.